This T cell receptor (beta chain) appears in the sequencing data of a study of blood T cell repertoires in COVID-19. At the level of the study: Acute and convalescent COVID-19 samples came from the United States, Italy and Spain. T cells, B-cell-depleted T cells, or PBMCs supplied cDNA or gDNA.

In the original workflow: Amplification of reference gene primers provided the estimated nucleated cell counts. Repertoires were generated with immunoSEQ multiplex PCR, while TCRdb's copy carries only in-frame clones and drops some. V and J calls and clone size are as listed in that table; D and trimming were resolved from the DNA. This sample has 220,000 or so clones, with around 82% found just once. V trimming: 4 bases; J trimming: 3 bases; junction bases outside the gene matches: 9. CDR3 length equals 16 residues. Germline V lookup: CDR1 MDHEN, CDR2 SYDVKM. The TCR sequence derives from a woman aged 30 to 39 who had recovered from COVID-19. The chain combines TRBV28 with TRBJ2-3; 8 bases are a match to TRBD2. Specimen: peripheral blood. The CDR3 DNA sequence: TGTGCCAGCAGTTCCCAGCGGGAGCGCCCGACAGATACGCAGTATTTT. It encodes CASSSQRERPTDTQYF. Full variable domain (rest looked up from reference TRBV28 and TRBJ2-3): DVKVTQSSRYLVKRTGEKVFLECVQDMDHENMFWYRQDPGLGLRLIYFSYDVKMKEKGDIPEGYSVSREKKERFSLILESASTNQTSMYLCASSSQRERPTDTQYFGPGTRLTVL.